This T cell receptor (beta chain) was profiled in a study of T cells in localized non-small cell lung cancer. V trimming: 7 bases; J trimming: 6 bases; junction bases outside the gene matches: 1. The CDR3 totals 12 residues. The germline V gene encodes CDR1 MNHEY and CDR2 SVGAGI. A remark on this clone: Its antigen is currently unknown.

General study findings and limits: Adjacent lung was found to contain a median approximately 60 of the top 100 tumor clones. There was an association of higher blood T cell density with longer overall survival. Analysis by sequencing included only one tumor region, so heterogeneity remains possible.

Clones were sequenced by immunoSEQ multiplex PCR, and TCRdb holds only the in-frame ones, with some missing. The data contain about 29,000 clones, approximately 90% of them singletons. This clonotype originated in a woman aged 35-70 years with stage I lung adenocarcinoma. The chain has TRBV6-5 and TRBJ2-2; 8 bases are a match to TRBD1. This specimen was peripheral blood, taken before any cancer treatment. In nucleotides, the CDR3 is TGTGCCAGCAAACAGGGGGCCGGGGAGCTGTTTTTT. Translated, it gives CASKQGAGELFF.